Presented here are 10 T cell receptor beta chains from one specimen sequenced in a study of radiation and T cells in renal cell carcinoma. Time point denoted: blood 2 weeks post-SBRT. Treatment specified: 15 Gy SBRT to primary tumor, nephrectomy 4 weeks later. Data came from immunoSEQ multiplex PCR; TCRdb stores just in-frame clones and leaves some out. The sample holds 65,000 to 80,000 clones, 65% to 90% seen once. The sequenced sample was blood, obtained from a patient whose treatment included radiotherapy and nephrectomy. The receptors here all came from a woman aged 50 to 65 with renal cell carcinoma.

The chain is built from TRBV4-3 and TRBJ2-7, with a possible D match to TRBD1 (5 bases). The CDR3 has 15 residues. With 3 bases removed from V and 4 bases from J, the gap between germline ends came to 16 bases. CDR1 is LGHNA, CDR2 YSLEER, per germline. The CDR3 sequence is CASSQFLQAIYEQYF. The CDR3 region has the DNA TGCGCCAGCAGCCAGTTTTTACAGGCGATTTACGAGCAGTACTTC.

The chain is built from TRBV7-2 and TRBJ1-1; 9 bases line up with TRBD1. Germline CDR1 SGHTA, CDR2 FQGNSA. Unmatched junction bases numbered 8, after V lost 4 bases and J lost 5 bases. This CDR3 contains 15 residues. The CDR3 is CASSSQGQGRTEAFF. In DNA, the CDR3 is TGTGCCAGCAGCTCCCAGGGACAGGGAAGGACTGAAGCTTTCTTT.

This chain uses TRBV4-1 with TRBJ2-1, with TRBD2 matching 10 bases. CDR3 length: 17 amino acids. V trimming: 3 bases; J trimming: 2 bases; junction bases outside the gene matches: 7. In germline, CDR1 is MGHRA, CDR2 YSYEKL. The CDR3 DNA is TGCGCCAGCAGCCAGACAACTAGCGGGGTTGCCTACAATGAGCAGTTCTTC. Its translation is CASSQTTSGVAYNEQFF.

The chain couples TRBV27 to TRBJ1-4; tentative D call: TRBD1 (6 bases). CDR3 length equals 13 residues. Germline values: CDR1 MNHEY, CDR2 SMNVEV (reference sequence). Trimming stripped 6 bases from V and 3 bases from J, with 8 bases between. The CDR3 DNA reads TGTGCCAGCAGCCGGACAGCTAATGAAAAACTGTTTTTT. This sequence encodes CASSRTANEKLFF.

This chain uses TRBV27 with TRBJ2-7; 9 bases match TRBD1. The CDR3 extends over 17 amino acids. V was pared by 3 bases and J by 3 bases, with 12 bases of the junction left unmatched. In germline, CDR1 is MNHEY, CDR2 SMNVEV (reference sequence). The CDR3: CASSFGWGQGSNYEQYF. The CDR3 DNA sequence: TGTGCCAGCAGTTTTGGTTGGGGACAGGGTTCGAACTACGAGCAGTACTTC.

The count of this clone is one. The rearrangement links TRBV27 to TRBJ2-3; the D gene is possibly TRBD1 (6 bases). The CDR3 is 16 amino acids. The V and J ends lost 5 bases and 2 bases respectively, with 17 bases between them. CDR1 is MNHEY, CDR2 SMNVEV, per germline (reference sequence). DNA for the CDR3: TGTGCCAGCAGTCCTCGACAGGCGCTACCCACAGATACGCAGTATTTT. Translating gives CASSPRQALPTDTQYF.

This chain connects TRBV11-2 to TRBJ1-1, with D possibly matching TRBD1 (6 bases). Trimming shortened V by 4 bases and J by 5 bases, and 17 bases separated the two germline ends. CDR1 and CDR2 from the germline V gene are SGHAT and FQNNGV. The CDR3 is made up of 15 amino acids. The CDR3 DNA follows: TGTGCCAGCAGCTCTTTTACAGGGTTGAGGACTGAAGCTTTCTTT. It translates to CASSSFTGLRTEAFF.

This clone was found once. The J gene is TRBJ1-1, the V gene TRBV5-1; the match to TRBD1 covers 7 bases. J was trimmed by 1 base and V by 4 bases; bases with no gene match: 10. This CDR3 region has 16 residues. Germline CDR1 is SGHRS and CDR2 is YFSETQ. The CDR3: CASSQGEGTSNTEAFF. CDR3 nucleotide sequence: TGCGCCAGCAGCCAGGGGGAGGGGACATCGAACACTGAAGCTTTCTTT. Full variable domain (rest looked up from reference TRBV5-1 and TRBJ1-1): KAGVTQTPRYLIKTRGQQVTLSCSPISGHRSVSWYQQTPGQGLQFLFEYFSETQRNKGNFPGRFSGRQFSNSRSEMNVSTLELGDSALYLCASSQGEGTSNTEAFFGQGTRLTVV.

The rearrangement uses TRBV6-6 and TRBJ1-1; possible D gene TRBD1, 6 bases. Trimming left V 6 bases short and J 1 base short, with 12 bases between. The CDR3 consists of 14 residues. The germline V gene encodes CDR1 MNHNY and CDR2 SVGAGI (reference sequence). CDR3 residues: CASSSRGRNTEAFF. CDR3 coding DNA: TGTGCCAGCAGCTCTCGGGGGCGGAACACTGAAGCTTTCTTT.

V is TRBV5-1 and J is TRBJ2-5, with TRBD1 matching over 7 bases. The CDR3 totals 14 residues. CDR1 and CDR2 (germline): SGHRS, YFSETQ. The V and J ends lost 4 bases and 5 bases, in that order; junction bases with no gene match: 8. The CDR3 protein is CASSREGARETQYF. The CDR3 coding sequence is TGCGCCAGCAGCAGAGAGGGGGCTCGTGAGACCCAGTACTTC.